This TCR beta chain was recorded in a study of neurological immune-mediated disorders (dated by TCRdb to between 2017 and 2020). With regard to the full study: Peripheral blood TCR-beta repertoires from patients with HTLV-I-associated myelopathy (HAM/TSP), patients with multiple sclerosis, and healthy controls were compared in the study using UMI-based sequencing. The 90 to 110 TCR-beta libraries included longitudinal samples, technical triplicates and paired sorted CD4+ and CD8+ T-cell subsets alongside PBMC samples. The cohort was made up of 65 to 75 subjects, consisting of some 15 HAM/TSP patients, 35 or so multiple sclerosis patients and around 20 healthy controls.

Results and caveats for the whole study, not just this receptor: The highest TCR clonal expansion was observed in HAM/TSP patients, whereas the lowest was observed in MS patients, even when compared with healthy controls. No identical CDR3 amino acid sequences were found to be shared among expanded clones across subjects, suggesting that TCR-beta repertoires were private in all groups.

This clonotype was seen ten or more times. Its antigen is currently not known. No qualities accompany the bases; no much larger clone lies one base away. cDNA was synthesized by template-switch 5'RACE using a primer carrying a 10-nucleotide random unique molecular identifier by which each TCR transcript was tagged. Every sequencing run covered 15-18 subjects and yielded more than 160 million TCR-beta sequences. Total RNA was extracted with the RNeasy kit. TCR-beta VDJ regions were amplified with primers for the TCR constant region and the 5'RACE anchor, using the KAPA Real-time Library Amplification kit. A first PCR added sample indexes and Illumina adaptors, after which a second PCR increased the library yield. After Ampure bead purification, the TCR product of roughly 650 bp was size-selected on a 2% E-gel SizeSelection system. Before pooling, libraries had their quality checked on a Bioanalyzer, their concentration measured with Qubit, and their quantity determined with the Kapa Library Quantification kit. An Illumina HiSeq 2500 sequenced the libraries paired-end 2 x 150 bp. To increase sequence diversity, roughly 23-30% phiX was spiked into each library pool. Under the source paper's analysis protocol: Quality-filtered reads were processed with the UMI-based MiGEC pipeline, which removed over 90% of raw TCR sequences during error correction. VDJ genes were aligned to IMGT germline references, and clonotypes were defined by unique CDR3 amino acid sequence plus V-J genes. VDJtools evaluated clonal expansion, Shannon diversity and CDR3 relatedness (CalcPairwiseDistances, ClusterSamples); CLCbio workbench built phylogenetic trees. Using coefficient-of-variation modelling across technical triplicates, the study counted a clone as expanded if it had at least 8 unique UMIs. Starting from the raw public reads, TCRdb applied fastp trimming at Q25, assembled clones with MiXCR and retained in-frame beta chains. Every entry covers one CDR3 protein and lists the most common genes and DNA from its rows. What appears here as the V and J calls and clone size reflects TCRdb's work, not the paper's. The sample table records fewer than 45,000 distinct CDR3 sequences; about 6% of these occur just once. Clones ranked in the top ten supply around 0.57% of the sample.

The healthy controls were volunteers from a blood bank in Maryland, USA. For sorted-subset TCR libraries, about a million sorted CD4+ or CD8+ T cells were used. PBMCs were separated from peripheral blood using Ficoll-Hypaque density gradient centrifugation and then cryopreserved in liquid nitrogen. Paired sorted CD4+ and CD8+ subsets came from healthy controls, HAM/TSP patients and MS patients. This TCR derives from a middle-aged woman in good health. Material for sequencing was CD4+ T cells from blood.

This receptor carries the CDR3 CASSLYPRGPYEQYF. The nucleotide sequence is TGTGCCAGCAGTTTATATCCCAGGGGGCCCTACGAGCAGTACTTC. Recombination joined TRBV28 with TRBJ2-7, with 8 bases matching TRBD1. V is cut back by 1 base and J by 2 bases, with 4 bases in the junction unmatched. The germline V gene sets CDR1 to MDHEN and CDR2 to SYDVKM. The CDR3, cysteine through phenylalanine, is 15 amino acids long. Here the CDR3 DNA is all that survives: 45 bases in frame from base 1.